This note documents a single T cell receptor (beta chain) sequence. The entry originates in a study of blood T cell repertoires in COVID-19. Sequencing used immunoSEQ multiplex PCR; TCRdb keeps in-frame clones, though not all of them. This table holds about 100,000 clones, roughly 87% found once. V shed 5 bases and J 0 bases; nucleotides not matched to a gene: 5. Looked up from germline, CDR1 is SGHNT and CDR2 is YYREEE (reference sequence). This CDR3 region has 15 residues. The TCR sequence derives from a young man in a cohort sampled during active COVID-19. Material: peripheral blood. The gene calls are TRBV5-4 and TRBJ1-1, with 9 bases lining up with TRBD1. The CDR3 nucleotides read TGTGCCAGCAGACCCGGGACAGGGCTGAACACTGAAGCTTTCTTT. As protein: CASRPGTGLNTEAFF.